The entry below gives a single TCR beta chain sequence along with its context. Its antigen is currently unknown. The CDR3 is 15 amino acids. Original methodology: Quality scores were absent from the junction-only immunoSEQ sequences, so filtering differed. TCRdb's copy holds only in-frame clones and misses some; the assay was immunoSEQ multiplex PCR. D and trimming were read from the DNA, whereas the V and J calls and clone size are those reported in that table. The data show 650,000 to 800,000 clones, approximately 72% seen once. The sample comes from a study of shared clonotypes between healthy human individuals. Findings and limits, study-wide: As a rule, naive subsets had a larger estimated richness than memory subsets.

Material for sequencing was memory CD4+ T cells sorted from blood. Subset specified: CD45RA-negative fraction. V is TRBV21-1 and J is TRBJ1-2; the D call of TRBD1 is as the table states it, not checked on the DNA. TRBV21-1 is annotated as a pseudogene. The origin of this receptor is a woman between 25 and 40 years old in good health. This chain's CDR3 is CASSKTGQGRRGYTF. Written as DNA, the CDR3 is TGTGCCAGCAGCAAAACGGGTCAGGGCAGACGTGGCTACACCTTC.